The following is a T cell receptor beta chain sequence with its context. Its recognized antigen is unknown. Base qualities were left out, and no much larger clone turns up one base away. The record originates from a study of lymphopenia after photon versus proton radiotherapy (dated by TCRdb to about 2019). For the wider study: The study compared the immunological effects of photon versus proton radiation therapy in patients with gastrointestinal tumors who developed high-grade lymphopenia. A cohort of under 25 patients with gastrointestinal tumors who received either photon or proton therapy and subsequently developed lymphopenia was included. The study aimed to characterize how the two radiation modalities differ in their impact on the immune system.

The CDR3 has 13 amino acids, counting the end cysteine and phenylalanine. Of all the DNA, just the CDR3 is kept, 39 bases in frame from base 1. The germline V gene sets CDR1 to MDHEN and CDR2 to SYDVKM. V is clipped by 9 bases and J by 4 bases, and the sequence between their germline boundaries is 12 bases long. Summary of the overall study and its limitations: The authors looked at the survival association only in patients who died, and they framed better survival with proton therapy as a possibility rather than a demonstrated result. During treatment, patients who received photon therapy lost naive T cells and TCR diversity and gained effector/memory populations, whereas patients who received proton therapy remained relatively stable. After the lymphocyte count nadir, oligoclonal expansion, especially of CD8+ Temra cells, was observed in photon-treated repertoires, and the drop in diversity was driven by this expansion. Across the cohort, among patients who died, a greater drop in TCR diversity after the nadir was inversely correlated with overall survival time.

Preparation of the library involved the immunoSEQ multiplex PCR assay. Deep sequencing of rearranged TCR beta loci, alongside multiparametric flow cytometry, was used to profile T cell repertoires. This immuneACCESS table, as held by TCRdb, lists in-frame sequences with V and J called but not all clones. Of the missing ones, under half trace to an unresolved V gene in checked studies; the others have no known cause. This sample has roughly 40,000 clones in its table, and over 80% of those were observed once. The ten largest clones represent over 20% of the sample. The sample consisted of peripheral blood, taken from a patient treated with proton-based radiotherapy. This TCR derives from a woman aged 70 to 79 with pancreatic cancer. The V gene is TRBV28 and the J gene is TRBJ2-2; TRBD2 is perhaps the D gene, given 6 matching bases. The CDR3 protein is CASRGLPTGELFF. The DNA reads TGTGCCAGTCGGGGACTCCCCACCGGGGAGCTGTTTTTT.